This T cell receptor (beta chain) was documented in a study of beta chain features in type 1 diabetes (dated by TCRdb to the late 2010s). About the study as a whole: Patients and healthy donors did not differ in mean age, gender distribution, total cell number or subset yield. A total of approximately 100 million sorted cells were examined across all samples, and the number of cells per subset was strongly correlated with RNA yield. Regulatory and stem cell-like memory subsets were obtained from only 8 patients and roughly 8 healthy donors, while naive and central memory subsets were obtained from all 30 or so donors. In the study, TCRB repertoires of sorted circulating CD4+ T cell subsets from recently diagnosed type 1 diabetes patients were compared with those of matched healthy donors.

A single peripheral blood draw of around 100 mL on average was collected from each donor into heparinised tubes. A BD FACSAria II was used to sort naive, central memory, regulatory and stem cell-like memory CD4+ T cells with a panel that included CD45RO, CCR7, CD25, CD127, CD95 and CD27. Purity was above 95% for every sorted population. PBMCs were isolated immediately by Lymphoprep density gradient centrifugation and stained directly without culture. So that batch effects would be minimized, each experiment stained and sorted samples in pairs, pairing one healthy donor with one patient. Trimming takes 2 bases off V and 5 bases off J; junction bases not matched to a gene: 10. Counted from cysteine to phenylalanine, this CDR3 has 16 amino acids. Only the CDR3 region is kept as DNA, spanning 48 bases read in frame from base 1. Per the germline V gene, SGDLS is the CDR1 and YYNGEE is the CDR2. The entire amount of isolated RNA was reverse transcribed using the High Capacity cDNA Reverse Transcription Kit, so the sequenced TCRB transcripts were expressed ones. Deep immunoSEQ sequencing was performed on naive, central memory and regulatory T cell samples, with an average of about 3.57 million total reads per sample. Sorted cells were lysed in RLT buffer and RNA was extracted with DNase-treated RNeasy Micro or Mini kits, depending on cell number. Each cell subset was processed on its own to prevent cross-contamination, while patient and healthy donor samples were processed together. The immunoSEQ multiplex PCR was used to amplify TCRB sequences from cDNA, generating 87-bp fragments that spanned the CDR3 region. Amplicons were sequenced on the Illumina HiSeq platform. Concerning the study's data processing: PCR bias was corrected computationally using synthetic template baselines, and reads within Hamming distance 2 were collapsed, with unmergeable singletons discarded. By aligning reads against IMGT, V, D and J genes, CDR3 length, and insertions or deletions at six rearrangement sites were assigned. Within each subset, clonotype counts were normalized to sorted cell number, after which true diversity and Gini coefficients were computed with the tcR R package. Repertoire sharing was quantified using the overlap coefficient calculated on TCRB nucleotide sequences. As a proxy for the pre-selection repertoire, out-of-frame TCRB sequences from naive cells were analyzed. TCRdb stores this immuneACCESS table with in-frame sequences only. Part of the clones is absent; in the studies checked, under half of the shortfall reflects unresolved V genes, and no reason is known for the rest. From that table come the V and J calls and clone size; the DNA was used to work out D and trimming. Across this sample there are about 140,000 clones, with 10% seen only once. The biggest ten clones account for approximately 1.3% of the sample.

General findings and caveats noted by the study authors: HLA sub-analyses involved small numbers of individuals, so any influence of HLA type on TCRB rearrangement remained unresolved. Patients with type 1 diabetes made fewer insertions and deleted more nucleotides at VDJ recombination sites, implying thymic rearrangement abnormalities. PCR may preferentially amplify shorter templates, but because patient and control samples were amplified and corrected together, any resulting skew would affect both groups equally. Because cDNA rather than genomic DNA was sequenced, highly expressing activated cells could have been over-represented, although no difference in activation and CD3 levels was found between groups. The naive, central memory and regulatory TCRB repertoires appeared to resemble one another more closely among patients than among healthy donors. In all four CD4+ subsets, TCRB CDR3 length was moderately but significantly shorter in type 1 diabetes patients.

This clone was detected a few times. Its antigen is not yet known. Base qualities are not provided; no much larger clone lies one nucleotide away. Rearrangement joined TRBV9 to TRBJ2-5, with 9 bases matching TRBD2. The source is a man between 18 and 35 years old in good health. What was sequenced was naive CD4+ T cells from blood. Reading the label with the study, this specimen's cell subset or site is: true naive CD4+ T cells. The nucleotide sequence is given as TGTGCCAGCAGCGTGGCTAGCGGGGAGTGGAGGGAGACCCAGTACTTC. The encoded protein is CASSVASGEWRETQYF.